Listed below are T cell receptor beta chains from one sample, sequenced in a study of OX40 agonist ivuxolimab in advanced cancers. Clones were sequenced by immunoSEQ multiplex PCR, and TCRdb holds only the in-frame ones, with some missing. The table has 45,000 to 60,000 clones, roughly 90% seen once. The starting material was CD4+ or CD8+ T cells sorted from blood, obtained in a trial of the OX40 agonist ivuxolimab. These receptors originate from an adult with an advanced solid tumor such as melanoma, head and neck, liver or kidney cancer. CDR3s include the opening cysteine and the closing phenylalanine or tryptophan. Fields, in order: clone size, D gene, V gene, J gene, CDR3 DNA, CDR3 protein. A D gene is named only where the DNA matches it firmly. Size values are once, few and many counts, or a class for expanded clones, and some rows have none.

.	.	TRBV5-6	TRBJ2-3	TGTGCCAGCAGCACGACGGACCGCACAGATACGCAGTATTTT	CASSTTDRTDTQYF
once	TRBD1	TRBV9	TRBJ2-5	TGTGCCAGCAGCGACCGGACAGGGGTAGAGACCCAGTACTTC	CASSDRTGVETQYF
.	.	TRBV25-1	TRBJ2-1	TGTGCCAGCAGTGAACGGGGTCGCTCCTACAATGAGCAGTTCTTC	CASSERGRSYNEQFF
few	.	TRBV5-4	TRBJ1-6	TGTGCCAGCAGCGGATCCTCGGGACAATATAATTCACCCCTCCACTTT	CASSGSSGQYNSPLHF
.	.	TRBV5-1	TRBJ2-7	TGCGCCAGCAGCTCCATGGCGCACTCCTACGAGCAGTACTTC	CASSSMAHSYEQYF
once	TRBD2	TRBV6-1	TRBJ2-1	TGTGCCAGCAGTAGCGGGACTAGCTCCTACAATGAGCAGTTCTTC	CASSSGTSSYNEQFF
.	.	TRBV5-5	TRBJ1-2	TGTGCCAGCAGCGTACCGGGCCTCTATGGCTACACCTTC	CASSVPGLYGYTF
.	.	TRBV2	TRBJ1-1	TGTGCCAGCAGTGGTGGGGTGTCCCGGAACACTGAAGCTTTCTTT	CASSGGVSRNTEAFF
.	.	TRBV28	TRBJ2-3	TGTGCCAGCAGTTTATTCCCCACAGATACGCAGTATTTT	CASSLFPTDTQYF
once	.	TRBV6-6	TRBJ1-5	TGTGCCAGCAGTTTTGATAGCAATCAGCCCCAGCATTTT	CASSFDSNQPQHF
.	.	TRBV18	TRBJ1-1	TGTGCCAGCTCACCACCCGACGGGGGCGTTACAGAAGCTTTCTTT	CASSPPDGGVTEAFF
.	TRBD2	TRBV11-3	TRBJ2-3	TGTGCCAGCAGCCCTCCGGGACTAGAAAGCACAGATACGCAGTATTTT	CASSPPGLESTDTQYF
once	.	TRBV6-5	TRBJ1-1	TGTGCCAGCAGATCCGGACCCAACACTGAAGCTTTCTTT	CASRSGPNTEAFF
.	.	TRBV2	TRBJ1-5	TGTGCCAGCAGTGAAGCGGAAGGGTTCGGTCAGCCCCAGCATTTT	CASSEAEGFGQPQHF
.	.	TRBV5-3	TRBJ1-1	TGTGCCAGAAGCTGCAGGACCGGGAACACTGAAGCTTTCTTT	CARSCRTGNTEAFF
.	.	TRBV5-4	TRBJ2-1	TGTGCCAGCAGCTACCTCGGACCTTACAATGAGCAGTTCTTC	CASSYLGPYNEQFF
.	.	TRBV28	TRBJ1-5	TGTGCCAGCAGGTCCGGGGTTGGTCAGCCCCAGCATTTT	CASRSGVGQPQHF
.	.	TRBV28	TRBJ2-7	TGTGCCAGCAGTCCCCCGGGAGTTTACGAGCAGTACTTC	CASSPPGVYEQYF
.	.	TRBV5-8	TRBJ2-7	TGTGCCAGCAGCTTGGGGACGTCGCCTGGGCCCTACGAGCAGTACTTC	CASSLGTSPGPYEQYF
.	.	TRBV19	TRBJ2-5	TGTGCCAGTAGTGCTGGACCGGCCTGGGAGACCCAGTACTTC	CASSAGPAWETQYF
.	.	TRBV27	TRBJ1-6	TGTGCCAGCAGTTTTATGAGGGATTCACCCCTCCACTTT	CASSFMRDSPLHF
.	.	TRBV5-1	TRBJ2-3	TGCGCCAGCAGCTTGTCTCCCGTGGCAGATACGCAGTATTTT	CASSLSPVADTQYF
.	TRBD1	TRBV6-1	TRBJ2-1	TGTGCCAGCGGACGGACAGGGGACAATGAGCAGTTCTTC	CASGRTGDNEQFF
.	.	TRBV11-3	TRBJ2-7	TGTGCCAGCAGCTCGCACGGGTCGGGCTACGAGCAGTACTTC	CASSSHGSGYEQYF
.	TRBD1	TRBV19	TRBJ2-2	TGTGCCACTCACAACAGGGGGGCCGGGGAGCTGTTTTTT	CATHNRGAGELFF
.	.	TRBV21-1	TRBJ1-5	TGTGCCAGCAGCTCCCCCCCCGGAGGGAACATCAATCAGCCCCAGCATTTT	CASSSPPGGNINQPQHF
.	.	TRBV5-1	TRBJ1-1	TGCGCCAGCAGCTTGGACGGACAGCAGAACACTGAAGCTTTCTTT	CASSLDGQQNTEAFF
.	TRBD1	TRBV7-9	TRBJ2-7	TGTGCCAGCACCAGGACAGGGGGCGTAGGTCGATCCTACGAGCAGTACTTC	CASTRTGGVGRSYEQYF
.	.	TRBV27	TRBJ2-7	TGTGCCAGCAGTCTCTCCGGGACCATTTCCTACGAGCAGTACTTC	CASSLSGTISYEQYF
.	TRBD1	TRBV28	TRBJ2-7	TGTGCCAGCAGTCCCCTGACAGGGGCGCGAGAGCAGTACTTC	CASSPLTGAREQYF
.	TRBD1	TRBV30	TRBJ2-5	TGTGCCTGGTCTCCGGGGACAGGGGTCGAGACCCAGTACTTC	CAWSPGTGVETQYF
.	.	TRBV11-2	TRBJ1-5	TGTGCCAGCAGCTTGCGGCAGGGCGGTCAGCCCCAGCATTTT	CASSLRQGGQPQHF
.	.	TRBV15	TRBJ2-5	TGTGCCACCAGCAGAGTTCGACAGGACCAAGAGACCCAGTACTTC	CATSRVRQDQETQYF
.	TRBD2	TRBV19	TRBJ2-7	TGTGCCAGTAGTCCTCAAGCGGGAGGGCCTTACGAGCAGTACTTC	CASSPQAGGPYEQYF
.	TRBD2	TRBV19	TRBJ2-2	TGTGCCAGTAGGCCGGGACTAGCGGGAACCGGGGAGCTGTTTTTT	CASRPGLAGTGELFF